This T cell receptor beta chain was sequenced during a study of T cells after posttransplantation cyclophosphamide. The repertoire was sequenced with immunoSEQ multiplex PCR; TCRdb's copy has only in-frame clones and lacks some. The sample holds approximately 45,000 clones, roughly nine tenths seen once. About this clone: The antigen is not known.

Study results and caveats: TRB clonality was highly associated with recipient CMV seropositivity and reactivation. Skin or GI-infiltrating T cells shared few TRB sequences with blood. Donor CD8+ memory clones often dominated recipient blood repertoires at later times.

On the day of bone marrow donation, the related graft donor provided peripheral blood. Germline-derived CDR1 and CDR2 are SGHNT and YYREEE (reference sequence). V was pared by 4 bases and J by 4 bases, with 5 bases of the junction left unmatched. The length of the CDR3 is 15 residues. The source is a woman aged 50 to 60 in good health and a related stem cell transplant donor. The sample consisted of PBMCs. The chain carries TRBV5-4 and TRBJ2-1, with 10 bases lining up with TRBD2. CDR3 DNA: TGTGCCAGCAGCACGGGACTAGCGAATTACAATGAGCAGTTCTTC. Its translation is CASSTGLANYNEQFF.